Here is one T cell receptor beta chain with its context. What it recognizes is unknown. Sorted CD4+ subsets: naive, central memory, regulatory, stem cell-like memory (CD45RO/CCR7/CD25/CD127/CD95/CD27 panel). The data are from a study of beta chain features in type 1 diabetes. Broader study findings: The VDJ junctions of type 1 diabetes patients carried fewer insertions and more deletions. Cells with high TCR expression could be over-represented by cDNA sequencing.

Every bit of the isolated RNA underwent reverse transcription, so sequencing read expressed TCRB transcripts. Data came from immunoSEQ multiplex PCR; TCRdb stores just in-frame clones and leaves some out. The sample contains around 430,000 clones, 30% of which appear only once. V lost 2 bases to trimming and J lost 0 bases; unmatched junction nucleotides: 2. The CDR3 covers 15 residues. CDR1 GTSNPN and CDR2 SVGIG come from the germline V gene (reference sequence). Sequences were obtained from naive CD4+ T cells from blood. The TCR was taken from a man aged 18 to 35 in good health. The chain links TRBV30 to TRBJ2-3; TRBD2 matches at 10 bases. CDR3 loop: CAWSLSGRSTDTQYF. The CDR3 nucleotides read TGTGCCTGGAGTCTTAGCGGGAGGAGCACAGATACGCAGTATTTT.